Listed below are T cell receptor beta chains from one sample, sequenced in a study of cytomegalovirus exposure and HLA in healthy donors. Libraries were prepared by immunoSEQ multiplex PCR; TCRdb keeps only in-frame clonotypes and omits some of them. Here the sample spans fewer than 250,000 clones, roughly 89% being singletons. Sequencing was performed on PBMCs. These TCRs come from a young man in good health and CMV-seronegative. Each CDR3 is given with its conserved first and last residue. The order of the fields is D gene, J gene, clone size, V gene, CDR3 DNA, CDR3 protein. The D gene is left open where the match is weak. Clone size is not always given. Where it is, it says once, few, many or a class for expanded clones.

>TRBD1|TRBJ2-7|NA|TRBV6-5
TGTGCCAGCAGTCCCCCGGGACAGGGCTACGAGCAGTACTTC
CASSPPGQGYEQYF
>NA|TRBJ2-5|NA|TRBV6-5
TGTGCCAGCAGCGGGGGAGAGACCCAGTACTTC
CASSGGETQYF
>TRBD2|TRBJ2-1|NA|TRBV7-3
TGTGCCAGCAGCTTAACATCGGGCGGGAGGCACAATGAGCAGTTCTTC
CASSLTSGGRHNEQFF
>NA|TRBJ1-2|NA|TRBV7-9
TGTGCCAGCAGCTTAGCGCACCGGTTTCATGGCTACACCTTC
CASSLAHRFHGYTF
>NA|TRBJ2-1|few|TRBV7-9
TGTGCCAGCAGCTTAAACGGGGAGCAGTTCTTC
CASSLNGEQFF
>TRBD2|TRBJ2-3|NA|TRBV4-2
TGTGCCAGCAGCCGGAGCGGGGGGGGAGCAGATACGCAGTATTTT
CASSRSGGGADTQYF
>TRBD1|TRBJ1-2|NA|TRBV7-9
TGTGCCAGCAGCTTAGTTGACAGGGACAGGCGCTACACCTTC
CASSLVDRDRRYTF
>TRBD2|TRBJ2-2|NA|TRBV9
TGTGCCAGCAGCAGGGACTACTCCCGGGATAGCGGGGAGCTGTTTTTT
CASSRDYSRDSGELFF
>NA|TRBJ2-5|NA|TRBV25-1
TGTGCCAGCAGTGAGCCGGGTATCGAGACCCAGTACTTC
CASSEPGIETQYF
>NA|TRBJ1-1|NA|TRBV4-3
TGCGCCAGCAGCCAAGATTTCGGAAGGGGCGGCACTGAAGCTTTCTTT
CASSQDFGRGGTEAFF
>NA|TRBJ2-7|NA|TRBV6-5
TGTGCCAGCAGTTCCCACAACTACGAGCAGTACTTC
CASSSHNYEQYF
>NA|TRBJ1-2|NA|TRBV5-1
TGCGCCAGCAGCTTGGAGGCAGGGGCACGTTCGCCCGATGGCTACACCTTC
CASSLEAGARSPDGYTF
>TRBD1|TRBJ2-1|NA|TRBV7-3
TGTGCCAGCAGCGTGGACAGGGGTGGACACAATGAGCAGTTCTTC
CASSVDRGGHNEQFF
>NA|TRBJ1-4|NA|TRBV5-1
TGCGCCAGCAGCTTGGGGACAGCAACTAATGAAAAACTGTTTTTT
CASSLGTATNEKLFF
>TRBD2|TRBJ2-3|once|TRBV6-4
TGTGCCAGTCTCTTAGCGGGGGGGCGGGAAGATACGCAGTATTTT
CASLLAGGREDTQYF
>NA|TRBJ1-5|NA|TRBV5-1
TGCGCCAGCACCATGAGGACAACGGGTCAGCCCCAGCATTTT
CASTMRTTGQPQHF
>NA|TRBJ1-1|NA|TRBV10-1
TGCGCCAGCAGTGGCGGAAACACTGAAGCTTTCTTT
CASSGGNTEAFF
>TRBD1|TRBJ1-4|once|TRBV6-6
TGTGCCTTAGGGACAGGCCATGAAAAACTGTTTTTT
CALGTGHEKLFF
>NA|TRBJ1-1|NA|TRBV28
TGTGCCAGCTACCTACAGCCGAACACTGAAGCTTTCTTT
CASYLQPNTEAFF
>NA|TRBJ2-7|NA|TRBV27
TGTGCCAGCAGTTTAGGGGCGGCGACCTACGAGCAGTACTTC
CASSLGAATYEQYF
>TRBD2|TRBJ2-7|NA|TRBV9
TGTGCCAGCAGCGTATCCGGGACTAGCGGGACCTACGAGCAGTACTTC
CASSVSGTSGTYEQYF
>NA|TRBJ1-5|NA|TRBV7-2
TGTGCCAGCAGCCAATACGGTCAGCCCCAGCATTTT
CASSQYGQPQHF
>NA|TRBJ1-2|NA|TRBV7-2
TGTGCCAGCAGCTTGGCCAGGGATACAAACTATGGCTACACCTTC
CASSLARDTNYGYTF
>NA|TRBJ2-7|NA|TRBV5-4
TGTGCCAGCAGCTCTCGGACAGCGAGAATAGCTTACGAGCAGTACTTC
CASSSRTARIAYEQYF
>NA|TRBJ2-1|NA|TRBV2
TGTGCCAGCAGTGATATCGGACGGGGTGGAAACAATGAGCAGTTCTTC
CASSDIGRGGNNEQFF
>NA|TRBJ1-3|NA|TRBV4-1
TGCGCCAGCAGCCAAGACAGTAACTCTGGAAACACCATATATTTT
CASSQDSNSGNTIYF
>TRBD1|TRBJ2-5|NA|TRBV5-6
TGTGCCAGCAGCTTGGCGGGACAGGGGTCCCAAGAGACCCAGTACTTC
CASSLAGQGSQETQYF
>TRBD1|TRBJ2-3|NA|TRBV7-8
TGTGCCAGACTTACCGGGACAGGGGACACAGATACGCAGTATTTT
CARLTGTGDTDTQYF
>NA|TRBJ1-1|NA|TRBV29-1
TGCAGCGTTGTACAGGGTCACACTGAAGCTTTCTTT
CSVVQGHTEAFF
>NA|TRBJ2-7|NA|TRBV28
TGTGCCAGCAGTTTAGGTACTCCTACCTACGAGCAGTACTTC
CASSLGTPTYEQYF
>NA|TRBJ2-7|NA|TRBV27
TGTGCCAGCAGTTTTCAGTTCCCTTACGACGAGCAGTACTTC
CASSFQFPYDEQYF
>NA|TRBJ1-6|NA|TRBV21-1
TGTGCCAGCAGCAAAGCGCTTTTCACAGGGATTGATTCACCCCTCCACTTT
CASSKALFTGIDSPLHF
>NA|TRBJ2-4|once|TRBV5-1
TGCGCCAGCAGAGAGGGAGCGGCGGACATTCAGTACTTC
CASREGAADIQYF
>NA|TRBJ2-7|NA|TRBV9
TGTGCCAGCAGCGTATGTTCATTGGGACTGGGCTCCTACGAGCAGTACTTC
CASSVCSLGLGSYEQYF
>NA|TRBJ2-5|NA|TRBV9
TGTGCCAGCAGCGTAGGAGGAGAGGCCCAAGAGACCCAGTACTTC
CASSVGGEAQETQYF
>NA|TRBJ2-1|many|TRBV19
TGTGCCAGTAGTATCAGCGGGTCCTACAATGAGCAGTTCTTC
CASSISGSYNEQFF
>NA|TRBJ2-5|NA|TRBV11-3
TGTGCCAGCAGCGAAGGACGGGGGCAAGAGACCCAGTACTTC
CASSEGRGQETQYF
>TRBD2|TRBJ2-7|NA|TRBV7-8
TGTGCCAGCAGCTCACACCGACTAGCGGCTAACTACGAGCAGTACTTC
CASSSHRLAANYEQYF
>NA|TRBJ2-7|NA|TRBV21-1
TGTGCCAGCAGCAACAGGCACGAGCAGTACTTC
CASSNRHEQYF
>NA|TRBJ2-2|NA|TRBV7-8
TGTGCCAGCAGCCCACTTTTGGGGGGAAGGGGGGAGCTGTTTTTT
CASSPLLGGRGELFF
>TRBD1|TRBJ1-2|few|TRBV30
TGTGCCTGGACTAGGACAGGGGGCTCCCTTCGAGGGGGCTACACCTTC
CAWTRTGGSLRGGYTF
>NA|TRBJ1-4|NA|TRBV21-1
TGTGCCACCGAACCCAGCTGGACAGCTTCTAATGAAAAACTGTTTTTT
CATEPSWTASNEKLFF
>TRBD1|TRBJ1-5|NA|TRBV27
TGTGCCAGCATGCGATCCGGACAGGGTCTCAATCAGCCCCAGCATTTT
CASMRSGQGLNQPQHF
>NA|TRBJ2-3|NA|TRBV4-2
TGTGCCAGCAGCCAAGATAGCGCCTTTAGCACAGATACGCAGTATTTT
CASSQDSAFSTDTQYF
>TRBD1|TRBJ2-3|once|TRBV27
TGTGCCAGCAGTTTACTCCCAGGGGGAGGCACAGATACGCAGTATTTT
CASSLLPGGGTDTQYF
>NA|TRBJ1-1|NA|TRBV6-5
TGTGCCAGCAGCTCTCCCGGTGGAGTGAACACTGAAGCTTTCTTT
CASSSPGGVNTEAFF
>NA|TRBJ1-4|NA|TRBV5-4
TGTGCCAGCAGCTTGGTCGGAACTAATGAAAAACTGTTTTTT
CASSLVGTNEKLFF
>TRBD1|TRBJ1-5|NA|TRBV19
TGTGCCAGTATCGGGAGGACAGGGAGCAATCAGCCCCAGCATTTT
CASIGRTGSNQPQHF
>TRBD1|TRBJ1-5|NA|TRBV5-6
TGTGCCAGGGCTATCGGGACAGGGGGCGATAGCAATCAGCCCCAGCATTTT
CARAIGTGGDSNQPQHF
>NA|TRBJ1-2|NA|TRBV6-6
TGTGCCAGCAGATCCCTCTATGGCTACACCTTC
CASRSLYGYTF
>NA|TRBJ1-6|few|TRBV27
TGTGCCAGCAGTTCTAGCGTCAGGGCCCTCACAAGTAGACTCCACTTT
CASSSSVRALTSRLHF
>NA|TRBJ2-1|NA|TRBV19
TGTGCCAGTAGTATAGGGACTGGGAATAACAATGAGCAGTTCTTC
CASSIGTGNNNEQFF